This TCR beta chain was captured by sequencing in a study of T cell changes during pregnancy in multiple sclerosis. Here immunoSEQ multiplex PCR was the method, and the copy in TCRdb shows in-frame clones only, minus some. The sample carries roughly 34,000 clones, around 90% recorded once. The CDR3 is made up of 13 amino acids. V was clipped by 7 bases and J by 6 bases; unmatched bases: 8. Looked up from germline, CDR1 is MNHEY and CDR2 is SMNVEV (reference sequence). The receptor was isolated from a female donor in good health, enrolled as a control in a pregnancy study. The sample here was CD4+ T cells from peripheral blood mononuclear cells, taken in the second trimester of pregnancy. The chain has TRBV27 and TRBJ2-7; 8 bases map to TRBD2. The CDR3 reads CASTSLAGGEQYF. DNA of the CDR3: TGTGCCAGCACCTCTTTGGCGGGGGGCGAGCAGTACTTC.